The 30 T cell receptor beta chains below all came from one sample that was sequenced in a study of T cell responses to AZD1222 COVID-19 vaccine. This table comes from immunoSEQ multiplex PCR, and its TCRdb copy is limited to in-frame clones, with some not included. The sample has about 180,000 clones, 80% to 90% seen once. The material was peripheral blood, obtained on day 0 of AZD1222 vaccination. The receptors were sampled from an adult in good health.

J is TRBJ1-2 and V is TRBV7-2, with D perhaps matching TRBD1 (5 bases). Germline CDR1 SGHTA, CDR2 FQGNSA. The CDR3 totals 13 residues. V was trimmed by 1 base and J by 8 bases, leaving 11 bases between them. The chain's CDR3 is CASSLESWDGYTF. The CDR3 DNA follows: TGTGCCAGCAGCTTAGAATCCTGGGACGGCTACACCTTC. The entire variable domain, with the rest obtained from reference TRBV7-2 and TRBJ1-2, is as follows: GAGVSQSPSNKVTEKGKDVELRCDPISGHTALYWYRQSLGQGLEFLIYFQGNSAPDKSGLPSDRFSAERTGGSVSTLTIQRTQQEDSAVYLCASSLESWDGYTFGSGTRLTVV.

The rearrangement uses TRBV18 and TRBJ1-6; D is unclear. The CDR3 has 17 residues. V was clipped by 2 bases and J by 0 bases, with 11 bases between them. Germline V CDR1 and CDR2: KGHSH, LQKENI. The CDR3 protein is CASSPKVKSSYNSPLHF. The CDR3 coding sequence is TGTGCCAGCTCACCAAAGGTTAAGAGCTCCTATAATTCACCCCTCCACTTT. The full variable domain, its missing parts supplied by reference TRBV18 and TRBJ1-6, is NAGVMQNPRHLVRRRGQEARLRCSPMKGHSHVYWYRQLPEEGLKFMVYLQKENIIDESGMPKERFSAEFPKEGPSILRIQQVVRGDSAAYFCASSPKVKSSYNSPLHFGNGTRLTVT.

This clone was detected only once. V and J are TRBV19 and TRBJ2-6, with TRBD2 matching over 8 bases. CDR3 length: 14 amino acids. V dropped 7 bases and J dropped 4; count of bases not matched to a gene: 3. CDR1 and CDR2 from the germline V gene are LNHDA and SQIVND (reference sequence). CDR3 protein: CASTRGGGANVLTF. The CDR3 nucleotides read TGTGCCAGTACTCGGGGGGGCGGGGCCAACGTCCTGACTTTC. Full variable domain (remainder filled in from reference TRBV19 and TRBJ2-6): DGGITQSPKYLFRKEGQNVTLSCEQNLNHDAMYWYRQDPGQGLRLIYYSQIVNDFQKGDIAEGYSVSREKKESFPLTVTSAQKNPTAFYLCASTRGGGANVLTFGAGSRLTVL.

The chain combines TRBV6-5 with TRBJ2-5; TRBD2 might be the D (6 bases). Trimming took 0 bases from V and 5 from J, leaving 13 bases between them. Germline CDR1 reads MNHEY; CDR2 reads SVGAGI. The CDR3 is 15 residues long. The CDR3, as DNA: TGTGCCAGCAGTTACTCGGTGCGGGGAAGGGAGACCCAGTACTTC. It specifies CASSYSVRGRETQYF.

The chain is built from TRBV10-1 and TRBJ1-1; 8 bases are a match to TRBD1. There are 14 residues in the CDR3. V gave up 4 bases and J gave up 1 base; unmatched junction bases: 2. Germline CDR1 and CDR2: WNHNN and SYGVQD (reference sequence). The CDR3: CASSGGTGNTEAFF. CDR3 bases: TGCGCCAGCAGTGGGGGGACAGGGAACACTGAAGCTTTCTTT.

The chain's CDR3 is CASSDSKRAYEQYV. CDR3 coding DNA: TGTGCCAGCAGTGACTCTAAGAGGGCCTACGAGCAGTACGTC. The V gene is TRBV6-4, the J gene TRBJ2-7; D is perhaps TRBD2 (5 bases). Germline loops: CDR1 MRHNA, CDR2 SNTAGT. The CDR3 runs 14 residues. The germline V and J ends were trimmed by 0 bases and 2 bases, with 8 bases remaining between them.

The chain links TRBV5-4 to TRBJ2-7, with a possible D match to TRBD2 (6 bases). Trimming cost V 3 bases and J 2 bases, with 9 bases left between them. Per germline, CDR1 SGHNT and CDR2 YYREEE (reference sequence). The CDR3 runs 13 residues. This CDR3 is CASSWGGTYEQYV. The CDR3, as DNA: TGTGCCAGCAGCTGGGGCGGGACCTACGAGCAGTACGTC.

The chain is built from TRBV9 and TRBJ2-7; perhaps TRBD2 as D (5 bases). The V gene's germline CDR1 is SGDLS and CDR2 YYNGEE. The V and J ends lost 0 bases and 4 bases respectively, with 11 bases between them. The CDR3 spans 14 residues. The CDR3 DNA reads as TGTGCCAGCAGCGTAGACGGGGAAGGGTACGAGCAGTACTTC. This translates into CASSVDGEGYEQYF.

This rearrangement joins TRBV4-1 to TRBJ1-5; possibly TRBD1 for D (6 bases). The ends were cut back, 4 bases at V and 7 bases at J, with 20 bases in the middle. Germline V CDR1 and CDR2: MGHRA, YSYEKL. The CDR3 consists of 16 residues. CDR3 loop: CASSPTAPGGRQPQHF. CDR3 coding DNA: TGCGCCAGCAGCCCCACAGCCCCGGGGGGCAGGCAGCCCCAGCATTTT.

This CDR3 reads CATSRTTGELFF. The CDR3 DNA reads TGTGCCACCAGCAGAACTACCGGGGAGCTGTTTTTT. V is TRBV15 and J is TRBJ2-2, with D unclear. V dropped 2 bases and J dropped 5 bases, with 3 bases sitting between them. The CDR3 has 12 residues. Germline V CDR1 and CDR2: LNHNV, YYDKDF (reference sequence).

Concerning this clone itself: The junction does not match germline at one end; this may be a read error. The chain joins TRBV2 to TRBJ1-1; 8 bases are shared with TRBD1. This CDR3 spans 13 amino acids. The germline V gene has CDR1 SNHLY and CDR2 FYNNEI. The CDR3 reads CASREDRGTEAFF. In DNA form, the CDR3 reads TGTGCCAGCAGGGAAGACAGGGGCACTGAAGCTTTCTTT.

This chain connects TRBV11-2 to TRBJ2-7; D ambiguous. CDR1 SGHAT and CDR2 FQNNGV come from the germline V gene. The CDR3 sequence is 14 residues long. V dropped 1 base and J dropped 0 bases, with 7 bases sitting between them. In DNA, the CDR3 is TGTGCCAGCAGCTTAGCGGATAGCTCCTACGAGCAGTACTTC. This sequence encodes CASSLADSSYEQYF.

V is TRBV11-3 and J is TRBJ1-6, with 12 nucleotides matching TRBD1. The CDR3 loop spans 19 amino acids. The germline V gene encodes CDR1 SGHNT and CDR2 YENEEA. Germline trimming cut 7 bases from V and 6 bases from J; bases unmatched to any gene: 16. CDR3 protein: CASNYKLRGQGARNSPLHF. CDR3 in DNA: TGTGCCAGCAACTACAAGCTCCGGGGACAGGGGGCGCGTAATTCACCCCTCCACTTT.

The chain employs TRBV5-1 and TRBJ1-6; a weak D match, TRBD1 (6 bases). From germline, CDR1 is SGHRS and CDR2 YFSETQ. The CDR3 covers 13 residues. V lost 4 bases to trimming and J lost 7 bases, with 9 bases between them. The CDR3 coding sequence is TGCGCCAGCAGCGGTGACAGGAATTCACCCCTCCACTTT. This gives the protein CASSGDRNSPLHF. The complete variable domain, with remaining parts taken from reference TRBV5-1 and TRBJ1-6, reads KAGVTQTPRYLIKTRGQQVTLSCSPISGHRSVSWYQQTPGQGLQFLFEYFSETQRNKGNFPGRFSGRQFSNSRSEMNVSTLELGDSALYLCASSGDRNSPLHFGNGTRLTVT.

The gene calls are TRBV6-2 or TRBV6-3 and TRBJ1-1; unclear D gene. V was cut by 5 bases and J by 3 bases, with 7 bases left in between. The CDR3 is made up of 12 amino acids. Germline values: CDR1 MNHEY, CDR2 SVGEGT. DNA of the CDR3: TGTGCCAGCAGTGAGGGATACACTGAAGCTTTCTTT. This encodes CASSEGYTEAFF.

V is TRBV7-3 and J is TRBJ2-5, with D maybe TRBD2 (7 bases). V was pared by 5 bases and J by 4 bases, with 23 bases between. The CDR3 spans 17 residues. Germline loops: CDR1 SGHTA, CDR2 FQGTGA. CDR3 loop: CASSPTGGRVGVETQYF. The CDR3 nucleotides are TGTGCCAGCAGCCCGACGGGGGGCAGGGTGGGAGTAGAGACCCAGTACTTC. Drawing the rest from reference TRBV7-3 and TRBJ2-5, the complete variable domain is GAGVSQTPSNKVTEKGKYVELRCDPISGHTALYWYRQSLGQGPEFLIYFQGTGAADDSGLPNDRFFAVRPEGSVSTLKIQRTERGDSAVYLCASSPTGGRVGVETQYFGPGTRLLVL.

The V call is TRBV6-5, the J call TRBJ1-2; D is ambiguous. V gave up 2 bases and J gave up 7 bases, with 11 bases separating them. The CDR3 contains 13 residues. Germline CDR1 is MNHEY and CDR2 is SVGAGI. CDR3 nucleotides: TGTGCCAGCAGTTACAAAGGTTATAGTGGCTACACCTTC. Protein: CASSYKGYSGYTF.

The genes are TRBV27 and TRBJ1-4; 9 nucleotides agree with TRBD1. With 4 bases clipped from V and 4 bases from J, the junction kept 10 bases outside the gene matches. The CDR3 is 17 amino acids. Germline V gene data show CDR1 as MNHEY and CDR2 as SMNVEV (reference sequence). In DNA form, the CDR3 reads TGTGCCAGCAGTTCACTTGGGACAGGGAACAGTAATGAAAAACTGTTTTTT. Amino acid sequence: CASSSLGTGNSNEKLFF.

The chain employs TRBV19 and TRBJ2-7; D is possibly TRBD2 (5 bases). Germline lookup yields CDR1 LNHDA and CDR2 SQIVND (reference sequence). The CDR3 covers 14 residues. V shed 5 bases and J shed 2 bases, with 13 bases lying between them. CDR3: CASSVGPGTYEQYF. CDR3 DNA sequence: TGTGCCAGTAGTGTAGGTCCGGGAACCTACGAGCAGTACTTC.

With regard to this clone: One end of the junction fails to match germline, which may point to a read error. The CDR3 bases are TGTGCTAGCACCCCGGGACTGACCAACAATGAGCAGTTCTTC. Protein sequence: CASTPGLTNNEQFF. The V call is TRBV7-7, the J call TRBJ2-1, with D perhaps TRBD2 (6 bases). CDR1 SSHAT and CDR2 FNYEAQ come from the germline V gene (reference sequence). The CDR3 length is 14 residues. The entire variable domain, with the rest obtained from reference TRBV7-7 and TRBJ2-1, is as follows: GAGVSQSPRYKVTKRGQDVTLRCDPISSHATLYWYQQALGQGPEFLTYFNYEAQPDKSGLPSDRFSAERPEGSISTLTIQRTEQRDSAMYRCASTPGLTNNEQFFGPGTRLTVL.

The V call is TRBV7-2, the J call TRBJ2-2; D is undetermined. CDR3 length equals 12 residues. Germline loops: CDR1 SGHTA, CDR2 FQGNSA. V lost 8 bases and J lost 1, with 5 bases in between. The CDR3 here is CASVWNTGELFF. The DNA for the CDR3 is TGTGCCAGCGTGTGGAACACCGGGGAGCTGTTTTTT.

The rearrangement links TRBV2 to TRBJ2-7; D call uncertain. The V gene's germline CDR1 is SNHLY and CDR2 FYNNEI. This CDR3 contains 14 residues. V was pared by 1 base and J by 2 bases, with 9 bases between. The DNA of the CDR3 is TGTGCCAGCAGTGAAGATAGATCAACCTACGAGCAGTACTTC. The encoded protein is CASSEDRSTYEQYF.

V usage is TRBV19 and J usage is TRBJ2-7, with D perhaps matching TRBD2 (6 bases). There are 14 residues in the CDR3. From germline, CDR1 is LNHDA and CDR2 SQIVND (reference sequence). V was pared by 3 bases and J by 0 bases, with 9 bases between. The CDR3 bases are TGTGCCAGTAGTATGGACGGGAGCTCCTACGAGCAGTACGTC. This sequence encodes CASSMDGSSYEQYV.

The table lists this clone with a few counts. The V call is TRBV28, the J call TRBJ1-4; D perhaps matches TRBD1 (5 bases). Germline-derived CDR1 and CDR2 are MDHEN and SYDVKM. This CDR3 spans 21 amino acids. V lost 5 bases and J lost 4, with 32 bases in between. The CDR3, as DNA: TGTGCCAGCAGTCTTGGTGGGTTGGGCAGGGTTCTCATCGGGAATAATGAAAAACTGTTTTTT. As protein: CASSLGGLGRVLIGNNEKLFF.

The count of this clone is one. The J gene is TRBJ2-1, the V gene TRBV7-9, with unresolved D. Germline V CDR1 and CDR2: SEHNR, FQNEAQ (reference sequence). Trimming left V 5 bases short and J 6 bases short, with 20 bases between. This CDR3 has 16 amino acids. The CDR3 here is CASSPQDVSLGNEQFF. The CDR3 nucleotides are TGTGCCAGCAGCCCCCAGGACGTCTCCTTGGGCAATGAGCAGTTCTTC.

The gene calls are TRBV3-1 (or the pseudogene TRBV3-2) and TRBJ2-7; TRBD2 agrees at 16 bases. V trimming: 4 bases; J trimming: 6 bases; junction bases outside the gene matches: 3. Germline V lookup: CDR1 LGHDT, CDR2 YNNKEL (reference sequence). The CDR3 loop spans 15 amino acids. CDR3 sequence (DNA): TGTGCCAGCAGCCCGGGACTAGCGGGGGGGCCCGAGCAGTACTTC. Protein product: CASSPGLAGGPEQYF.

In the case of this clone: At the DNA level, this CDR3 is encoded by other sequences in the same sample as well. This chain joins TRBV5-1 and TRBJ1-5, with 8 positions matching TRBD1. CDR3 length equals 14 residues. V shed 5 bases, J shed 4 bases, and the junction held 5 bases outside the gene matches. Germline V gene lookup returns CDR1 SGHRS and CDR2 YFSETQ. CDR3 region: CASSPGGSNQPQHF. The CDR3, as DNA: TGCGCCAGCAGTCCAGGGGGCTCGAATCAGCCCCAGCATTTT.

This chain joins TRBV6-5 and TRBJ1-2, with unresolved D. CDR3 length: 12 residues. V lost 6 bases to trimming and J lost 2 bases, with 7 bases between them. CDR1 and CDR2 from the germline V gene are MNHEY and SVGAGI. The CDR3 DNA follows: TGTGCCAGCAGACTAAGGAACTATGGCTACACCTTC. Translating it yields CASRLRNYGYTF.

The chain carries TRBV28 and TRBJ1-2, with 9 positions matching TRBD1. V lost 7 bases and J lost 1; bases outside the gene matches: 7. The CDR3 extends over 15 amino acids. Germline V CDR1 and CDR2: MDHEN, SYDVKM. In DNA, the CDR3 is TGTGCCAGCATAATCGGGACAGGGTTTAACTATGGCTACACCTTC. It codes for CASIIGTGFNYGYTF.

V is TRBV4-3 and J is TRBJ1-5; D not resolved. CDR3 length equals 15 residues. CDR1 is LGHNA, CDR2 YSLEER, per germline. Deletions cut 3 bases from V and 0 bases from J, with 9 bases between. CDR3 in DNA: TGCGCCAGCAGCCAGCAGATCACTAGCAATCAGCCCCAGCATTTT. Residues: CASSQQITSNQPQHF.